The next 7 T cell receptor beta chains were all read from a single sample in a study of cytomegalovirus exposure and HLA in healthy donors. The PCR used 60 Vbeta and 13 Jbeta primers. Sequencing used immunoSEQ multiplex PCR; TCRdb keeps in-frame clones, though not all of them. The sample holds more than 150,000 clones, 84% seen once. Sequenced input: PBMCs. Every receptor here comes from a girl aged 2 to 10 in good health and CMV-seropositive.

The chain couples TRBV6-6 to TRBJ2-7; TRBD1 is a possible D gene (5 bases). This CDR3 contains 14 residues. Trimming stripped 2 bases from V and 3 bases from J, with 11 bases between. CDR1 is MNHNY, CDR2 SVGAGI, per germline (reference sequence). Written as DNA, the CDR3 is TGTGCCAGCAGTTACACTGACAGAGACTACGAGCAGTACTTC. Its translation is CASSYTDRDYEQYF.

This chain joins TRBV19 and TRBJ2-1; TRBD1 might be the D (5 bases). V lost 4 bases, J lost 10 bases, and 8 bases lay in between. This CDR3 has 11 residues. Germline V gives CDR1 LNHDA, CDR2 SQIVND (reference sequence). Here the CDR3 reads CASSRRGEQFF. DNA of the CDR3: TGTGCCAGTAGTAGAAGGGGAGAGCAGTTCTTC.

The chain couples TRBV15 to TRBJ2-7; 9 positions agree with TRBD2. Germline V gives CDR1 LNHNV, CDR2 YYDKDF (reference sequence). V lost 5 bases to trimming and J lost 1 base; unmatched junction nucleotides: 6. This CDR3 spans 15 amino acids. The CDR3 region is CATSGGLASSYEQYF. The CDR3 nucleotides are TGTGCCACCAGCGGCGGACTAGCGAGTTCCTACGAGCAGTACTTC.

This chain uses TRBV28 with TRBJ2-7; 7 nucleotides line up with TRBD1. Germline V lookup: CDR1 MDHEN, CDR2 SYDVKM. The CDR3 runs to 13 residues. J was trimmed by 2 bases and V by 4 bases; bases with no gene match: 2. CDR3 DNA: TGTGCCAGCAGTTGGACAGGCCCCTACGAGCAGTACTTC. The encoded protein is CASSWTGPYEQYF. Based on the CDR3 plus reference TRBV28 and TRBJ2-7, the full variable domain is DVKVTQSSRYLVKRTGEKVFLECVQDMDHENMFWYRQDPGLGLRLIYFSYDVKMKEKGDIPEGYSVSREKKERFSLILESASTNQTSMYLCASSWTGPYEQYFGPGTRLTVT.

The chain recombines TRBV27 with TRBJ1-2; tentative D call: TRBD1 (5 bases). Trimming took 5 bases from V and 8 from J, leaving 18 bases between them. CDR3 length: 14 amino acids. In germline, CDR1 is MNHEY, CDR2 SMNVEV (reference sequence). CDR3 protein: CASSASRAFGGYTF. DNA of the CDR3: TGTGCCAGCAGTGCAAGCAGGGCATTCGGCGGCTACACCTTC.

The CDR3 DNA sequence: TGCGCCAGCAGCCCGAGAGACAGGGGGTTGGACGGCTACACCTTC. This gives the protein CASSPRDRGLDGYTF. The rearrangement uses TRBV5-1 and TRBJ1-2; 9 nucleotides align to TRBD1. The CDR3 has 15 residues. Germline assignment: CDR1 SGHRS and CDR2 YFSETQ. The V segment lost 4 bases and the J segment 8 bases; nucleotides outside the gene matches: 12.

V gene TRBV27 combines with J gene TRBJ2-1; D gene uncertain. The CDR3 covers 14 residues. V was clipped by 4 bases and J by 6 bases, with 13 bases between them. Germline assignment: CDR1 MNHEY and CDR2 SMNVEV (reference sequence). For the CDR3, the DNA is TGTGCCAGCAGTTGGAGATTCGGTCTCAATGAGCAGTTCTTC. Amino acids: CASSWRFGLNEQFF.